The clone carrying this TCR beta chain appeared many times. Its antigen remains unknown. The data are from a study of regulatory T cells in long-lasting Graves disease. Germline V gene data show CDR1 as MDHEN and CDR2 as SYDVKM. J lost 4 bases, V lost 6 bases, and 5 bases had no gene match. This CDR3 comprises 14 residues. Assembly of TCR beta libraries relied on iRepertoire HTBI primers together with Arm-PCR of CDR3 regions. TCRdb re-analysed the multiplex PCR reads in MiXCR, keeping a single row per CDR3 protein. There are roughly 420,000 distinct CDR3 sequences in the sample; over 15% occur only once, and 20% to 25% lies in the top ten. The time point: newly diagnosed GD, antithyroid drugs for less than 3 months. Extracted RNA from PBMCs served as the source of the TCR library. Whole-study findings and limits: Public clonotype sharing was higher in persistent than newly diagnosed patients. There was favoring of TRBV28, TRBJ1-2 and TRBJ2-5 in persistent disease.

This sample was shared with a second study, whose subject was T cells in Graves' hyperthyroidism and ophthalmopathy. According to that study: Patients aged 18 to 65 with hyperthyroidism were newly diagnosed, with duration under 2 months. Initially, a first-round RT-PCR of the TCR CDR3 employed the HTBI primer set.

The V call is TRBV28, the J call TRBJ2-7, with 11 bases lining up with TRBD2. The receptor was derived from a young woman with Graves disease. The material was peripheral blood mononuclear cells (PBMCs), obtained at new diagnosis, from a patient treated with antithyroid drugs. CDR3: CASSLAGGRYEQYF. The CDR3 nucleotides are TGTGCCAGCAGCTTAGCGGGGGGGCGTTACGAGCAGTACTTC.